The TCR beta chain under discussion was sequenced for a study of T cell repertoires in cytomegalovirus infection. For the study at large: Public TCR beta signatures indicated both CMV infection and matching HLA type.

Germline V gene data show CDR1 as DFQATT and CDR2 as SNEGSKA (reference sequence). The CDR3 totals 12 residues. V was clipped by 3 bases and J by 1 base, with 6 bases between them. Comment on this clonotype: Its antigen is unknown.

A single record per CDR3 protein comes from TCRdb applying MiXCR to the reads. The table includes about 190,000 distinct CDR3 sequences, roughly 27% detected once. The study's findings and limits: HLA-C-restricted CMV-specific TCR beta clonotypes were dominant in the ex vivo response.

Specimen: PBMCs. This clonotype originated in a human donor in good health (CMV status not recorded). Some clones in this sample may be carry-over from other donors' samples. The J gene is TRBJ1-1, the V gene TRBV20-1; D gene uncertain. This CDR3 is CSASPPNTEAFF. CDR3 DNA: TGCAGTGCTAGTCCGCCGAACACTGAAGCTTTCTTT.